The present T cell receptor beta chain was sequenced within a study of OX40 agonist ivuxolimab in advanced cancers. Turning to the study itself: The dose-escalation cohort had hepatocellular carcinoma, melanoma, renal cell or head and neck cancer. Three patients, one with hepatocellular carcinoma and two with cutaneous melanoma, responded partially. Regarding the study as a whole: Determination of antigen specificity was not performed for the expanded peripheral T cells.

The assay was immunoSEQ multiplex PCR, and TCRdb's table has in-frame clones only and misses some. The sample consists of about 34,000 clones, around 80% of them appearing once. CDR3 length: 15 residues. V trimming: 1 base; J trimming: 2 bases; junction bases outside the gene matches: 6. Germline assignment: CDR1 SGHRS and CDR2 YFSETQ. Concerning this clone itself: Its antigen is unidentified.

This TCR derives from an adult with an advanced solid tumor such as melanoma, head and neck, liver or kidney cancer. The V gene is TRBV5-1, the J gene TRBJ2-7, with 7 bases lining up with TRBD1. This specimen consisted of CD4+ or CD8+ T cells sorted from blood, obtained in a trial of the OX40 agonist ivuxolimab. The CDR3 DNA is TGCGCCAGCAGCTTGAGTTCACAGGGGCCCTACGAGCAGTACTTC. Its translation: CASSLSSQGPYEQYF.